Listed here are 6 T cell receptor beta chains from one sample, sequenced in a study of vaccination effects on CD4 cells after COVID-19. What these receptors recognize is not known. Upon completion of 10 to 11 days in culture, CD4+ T cells were isolated. PCR showed that the person got SARS-CoV-2 infection at some point between March and December 2020. Each participant received a vaccine that was either BNT162b2 or mRNA-1273, given as two doses. Assay used: immunoSEQ multiplex PCR; TCRdb lists only in-frame clones, some missing. In the table there are 40,000 to 45,000 clones, approximately 82% of which are singletons. The source was CD4+ T cells from PBMCs cultured without peptide, collected after COVID-19 vaccination. Source of these receptors: a human donor who had a prior SARS-CoV-2 infection.

This clone has a handful of counts. The rearrangement joins TRBV10-3 to TRBJ1-2, with D uncertain. This CDR3 contains 15 residues. Trimming left V 2 bases short and J 0 bases short, with 10 bases between. Germline assignment: CDR1 ENHRY and CDR2 SYGVKD. The CDR3 spells CAISENTASNYGYTF. The CDR3 region has the DNA TGTGCCATCAGTGAGAATACAGCCTCTAACTATGGCTACACCTTC.

This clone was counted only a few times. The rearrangement uses TRBV4-1 and TRBJ1-6; D remains ambiguous. V lost 0 bases, J lost 5 bases, and 26 bases lay in between. The CDR3 runs 21 residues. The V gene's germline CDR1 is MGHRA and CDR2 YSYEKL. The CDR3 loop is CASSQDIGFESRTVHNSPLHF. In nucleotides, the CDR3 is TGCGCCAGCAGCCAAGACATTGGGTTTGAGAGTAGGACTGTGCATAATTCACCCCTCCACTTT.

The chain recombines TRBV2 with TRBJ2-2, with a tentative D call TRBD2 (5 bases). V lost 5 bases and J 6 bases, leaving 19 bases between the germline ends. The CDR3 length is 16 residues. Germline V gene sequence: CDR1 SNHLY, CDR2 FYNNEI. CDR3 coding DNA: TGTGCCAGCAGTCGTGGTGGGAGTCGATCAGCCGGGGAGCTGTTTTTT. It specifies CASSRGGSRSAGELFF. The whole variable domain, filled in from reference TRBV2 and TRBJ2-2, reads EPEVTQTPSHQVTQMGQEVILRCVPISNHLYFYWYRQILGQKVEFLVSFYNNEISEKSEIFDDQFSVERPDGSNFTLKIRSTKLEDSAMYFCASSRGGSRSAGELFFGEGSRLTVL.

This clone occurred a few times. J is TRBJ2-3 and V is TRBV11-2, with D unclear. The CDR3 is 12 amino acids. V was trimmed by 6 bases and J by 9 bases, leaving 13 bases between them. CDR1 SGHAT and CDR2 FQNNGV come from the germline V gene. This chain's CDR3 is CASRRGPTTQYF. The CDR3 nucleotides are TGTGCCAGCAGACGCGGCCCCACCACGCAGTATTTT.

The chain joins TRBV10-3 to TRBJ1-2; D is uncertain. Germline CDR1 is ENHRY and CDR2 is SYGVKD. The CDR3 contains 12 residues. Trimming took off 11 bases at V and 2 bases at J, with 12 bases between the two ends. The CDR3 nucleotides are TGTGCCGCCTCAAAGGAGAACTATGGCTACACCTTC. This encodes CAASKENYGYTF.

The V gene is TRBV5-1, the J gene TRBJ1-6; the match to TRBD1 covers 7 bases. The V gene's germline CDR1 is SGHRS and CDR2 YFSETQ. Trimming took 3 bases from V and 0 from J; bases not matched to a gene: 9. The CDR3 sequence is 18 residues long. The CDR3 DNA reads TGCGCCAGCAGCTGGGGGGACAGCGCAAGCTCCTATAATTCACCCCTCCACTTT. Translated: CASSWGDSASSYNSPLHF.